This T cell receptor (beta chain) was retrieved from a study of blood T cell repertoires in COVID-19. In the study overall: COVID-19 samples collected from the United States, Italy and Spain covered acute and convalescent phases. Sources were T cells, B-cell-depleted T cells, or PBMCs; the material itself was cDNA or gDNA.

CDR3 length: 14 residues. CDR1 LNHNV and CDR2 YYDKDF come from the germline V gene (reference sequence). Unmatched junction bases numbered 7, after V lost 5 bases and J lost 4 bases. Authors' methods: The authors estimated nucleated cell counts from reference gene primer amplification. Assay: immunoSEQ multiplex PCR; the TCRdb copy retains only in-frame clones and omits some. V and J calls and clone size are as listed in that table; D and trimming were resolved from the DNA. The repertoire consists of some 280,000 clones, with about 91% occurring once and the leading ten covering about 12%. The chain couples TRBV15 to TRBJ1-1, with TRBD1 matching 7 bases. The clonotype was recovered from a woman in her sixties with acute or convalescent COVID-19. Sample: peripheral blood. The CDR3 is CATSGRRGATEAFF. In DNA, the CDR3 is TGTGCCACCAGCGGCCGCAGGGGGGCCACTGAAGCTTTCTTT.